Following are 16 T cell receptor beta chains from one sample sequenced in a study of shared clonotypes between healthy human individuals. TCRdb's copy holds only in-frame clones and misses some; the assay was immunoSEQ multiplex PCR. This table has roughly 700,000 clones, 90% appearing once. The sample comprised memory CD8+ T cells from PBMCs. Described subset: CD45RO+ cells pooled with CCR7-negative TemRA cells. All receptors derive from a man between 18 and 29 years old in good health. Some clones in this sample may be carry-over from other donors' samples.

The chain links TRBV27 to TRBJ2-7, with TRBD2 identical over 8 bases. The CDR3 has 15 amino acids. The junction had 5 bases not matched to a gene; V was cut back by 1 base and J by 3 bases. Germline loops: CDR1 MNHEY, CDR2 SMNVEV (reference sequence). CDR3 sequence (DNA): TGTGCCAGCAGTTTATATAGCGGGAAGAGCTACGAGCAGTACTTC. It specifies CASSLYSGKSYEQYF.

This chain uses TRBV2 with TRBJ2-7; maybe TRBD2 (6 bases). The CDR3 runs 12 residues. CDR1 and CDR2 (germline): SNHLY, FYNNEI. The V gene lost 10 bases and the J gene lost 2 bases, with 12 bases spanning the gap. This CDR3 reads CAIISGAYEQYF. The CDR3 DNA follows: TGTGCCATCATTTCGGGAGCCTACGAGCAGTACTTC.

The rearrangement joins TRBV28 to TRBJ2-1; 10 nucleotides line up with TRBD2. The CDR3 consists of 18 residues. V shed 3 bases and J 0 bases; nucleotides not matched to a gene: 8. CDR1 MDHEN and CDR2 SYDVKM come from the germline V gene. The CDR3 bases are TGTGCCAGCAGTTTTACACTAGCGGGACAGAGCTCCTACAATGAGCAGTTCTTC. Protein sequence: CASSFTLAGQSSYNEQFF. The variable domain in full, with the rest retrieved from reference TRBV28 and TRBJ2-1, is DVKVTQSSRYLVKRTGEKVFLECVQDMDHENMFWYRQDPGLGLRLIYFSYDVKMKEKGDIPEGYSVSREKKERFSLILESASTNQTSMYLCASSFTLAGQSSYNEQFFGPGTRLTVL.

This chain links TRBV6-5 with TRBJ2-7, with 9 bases fitting TRBD2. Unmatched junction bases numbered 3, after V lost 0 bases and J lost 0 bases. Germline V gene data show CDR1 as MNHEY and CDR2 as SVGAGI. The CDR3 has 16 residues. CDR3 sequence (DNA): TGTGCCAGCAGTTACTCGTCTAGCGGGACCTCCTACGAGCAGTACTTC. Its protein product is CASSYSSSGTSYEQYF.

CDR3 protein: CASSRGPGQGAYEQYF. The CDR3 region has the DNA TGTGCCAGCAGTAGAGGACCGGGACAGGGGGCCTACGAGCAGTACTTC. The chain links TRBV27 to TRBJ2-7; 11 nucleotides match TRBD1. The CDR3 is 16 residues long. Germline lookup yields CDR1 MNHEY and CDR2 SMNVEV (reference sequence). J lost 2 bases, V lost 5 bases, and 8 bases had no gene match.

V gene TRBV20-1 combines with J gene TRBJ1-1; D is unclear. This CDR3 region has 11 residues. CDR1 is DFQATT, CDR2 SNEGSKA, per germline (reference sequence). Trimming removed 3 bases at V and 4 bases at J, with 6 bases between. The chain's CDR3 is CSARSVTEAFF. CDR3 bases: TGCAGTGCTAGGTCGGTCACTGAAGCTTTCTTT.

This clone was counted a few times. In the same sample, other DNA sequences code for this CDR3. The chain has TRBV11-2 and TRBJ1-5; D gene uncertain. V lost 1 base, J lost 6 bases, and 4 bases lay in between. The CDR3 has 12 residues. Germline CDR1 and CDR2: SGHAT and FQNNGV. The chain's CDR3 is CASSLGGQPQHF. CDR3 nucleotides: TGTGCCAGCAGCTTAGGCGGTCAGCCCCAGCATTTT.

The J gene is TRBJ2-1, the V gene TRBV30, with TRBD1 identical over 9 bases. The germline gives CDR1 GTSNPN, CDR2 SVGIG (reference sequence). The ends lost 2 bases at V and 6 bases at J; junction bases unmatched: 8. The CDR3 is 15 amino acids. The chain's CDR3 is CAWSLGTGSSNEQFF. DNA for the CDR3: TGTGCCTGGAGTCTGGGGACAGGGAGTAGCAATGAGCAGTTCTTC. Full variable domain (missing parts from reference TRBV30 and TRBJ2-1): SQTIHQWPATLVQPVGSPLSLECTVEGTSNPNLYWYRQAAGRGLQLLFYSVGIGQISSEVPQNLSASRPQDRQFILSSKKLLLSDSGFYLCAWSLGTGSSNEQFFGPGTRLTVL.

This chain joins TRBV30 and TRBJ1-6; TRBD1 aligns across 11 bases. V trimming: 7 bases; J trimming: 10 bases; junction bases outside the gene matches: 15. Germline CDR1 reads GTSNPN; CDR2 reads SVGIG (reference sequence). CDR3 length: 16 residues. CDR3 amino acids: CALNRKAGTGGSPLHF. CDR3 in DNA: TGTGCCTTAAACCGTAAGGCCGGGACAGGGGGATCACCCCTCCACTTT.

The chain uses TRBV14 and TRBJ2-7; D unclear. The CDR3 is 14 residues long. The V gene lost 5 bases and the J gene lost 0 bases, with 11 bases spanning the gap. From germline, CDR1 is SGHDN and CDR2 FVKESK. This CDR3 is CASSFDWSSYEQYF. DNA of the CDR3: TGTGCCAGCAGCTTCGACTGGAGCTCCTACGAGCAGTACTTC.

This clone was found once. V and J are TRBV5-6 and TRBJ2-7; 9 bases are shared with TRBD1. Looked up from germline, CDR1 is SGHDT and CDR2 is YYEEEE. Trimming removed 4 bases from V and 5 bases from J; junction bases left unmatched: 7. This CDR3 region has 14 residues. The CDR3 reads CASSLGTGFNEQYF. The DNA of the CDR3 is TGTGCCAGCAGCCTCGGGACAGGGTTTAACGAGCAGTACTTC.

This rearrangement joins TRBV27 to TRBJ2-1, with 13 bases that match TRBD2. CDR3 length equals 17 residues. The germline gives CDR1 MNHEY, CDR2 SMNVEV (reference sequence). V dropped 2 bases and J dropped 9; count of bases not matched to a gene: 10. The DNA of the CDR3 is TGTGCCAGCAGTTTAGGATTACTAGCGGGAGGGCTTCCTGAGCAGTTCTTC. Amino acids: CASSLGLLAGGLPEQFF.

The V gene is TRBV27, the J gene TRBJ2-1; tentatively, D is TRBD1 or TRBD2 (5 bases each). The V end lost 5 bases, the J end lost 15 bases, and 17 bases lay between the germline ends. This CDR3 contains 12 residues. CDR1 MNHEY and CDR2 SMNVEV come from the germline V gene (reference sequence). This chain's CDR3 is CASSTSPGLWFF. CDR3 DNA: TGTGCCAGCAGTACCTCTCCGGGGCTTTGGTTCTTC.

The V and J genes are TRBV28 and TRBJ2-7, with D uncertain. V was trimmed by 5 bases and J by 4 bases, leaving 21 bases between them. The CDR3 has 16 residues. Germline assignment: CDR1 MDHEN and CDR2 SYDVKM. CDR3 residues: CASSPPLPSRTYEQYF. In DNA, the CDR3 is TGTGCCAGCAGTCCCCCATTACCCAGTCGTACATACGAGCAGTACTTC.

This chain joins TRBV11-2 and TRBJ2-1, with D perhaps matching TRBD2 (5 bases). Germline V lookup: CDR1 SGHAT, CDR2 FQNNGV. The CDR3 has 16 amino acids. Between the trimmed V and J ends, which lost 6 bases and 11 bases, there was a span of 26 bases. CDR3 protein: CASSHGPGSPSGKQFF. Written as DNA, the CDR3 is TGTGCCAGCAGTCACGGACCGGGCTCACCTTCGGGGAAGCAGTTCTTC.

Details on this clone: Within the sample, other DNA sequences also encode this same CDR3. This chain uses TRBV2 with TRBJ2-7, with D possibly matching TRBD2 (5 bases). Deletions cut 3 bases from V and 4 bases from J, with 10 bases between. The CDR3 runs to 13 residues. Germline CDR1 SNHLY, CDR2 FYNNEI. The CDR3 DNA is TGTGCCAGCAGTGACGGGGATTCGTACGAGCAGTACTTC. Protein: CASSDGDSYEQYF.